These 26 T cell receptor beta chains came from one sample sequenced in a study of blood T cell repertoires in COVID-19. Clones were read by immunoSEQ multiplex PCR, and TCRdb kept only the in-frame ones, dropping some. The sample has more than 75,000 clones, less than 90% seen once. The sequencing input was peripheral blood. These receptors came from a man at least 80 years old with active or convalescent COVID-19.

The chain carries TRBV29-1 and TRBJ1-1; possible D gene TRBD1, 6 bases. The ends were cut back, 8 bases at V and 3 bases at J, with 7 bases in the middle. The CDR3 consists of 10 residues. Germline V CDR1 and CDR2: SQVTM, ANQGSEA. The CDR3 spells CSSGDTEAFF. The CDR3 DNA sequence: TGCAGCTCAGGGGACACTGAAGCTTTCTTT.

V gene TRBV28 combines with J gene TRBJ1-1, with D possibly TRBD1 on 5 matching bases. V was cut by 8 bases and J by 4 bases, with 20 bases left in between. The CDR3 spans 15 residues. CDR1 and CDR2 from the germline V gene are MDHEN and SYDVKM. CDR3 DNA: TGTGCCAGCGGATTCCCGCCCGGGGGAATCACTGAAGCTTTCTTT. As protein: CASGFPPGGITEAFF.

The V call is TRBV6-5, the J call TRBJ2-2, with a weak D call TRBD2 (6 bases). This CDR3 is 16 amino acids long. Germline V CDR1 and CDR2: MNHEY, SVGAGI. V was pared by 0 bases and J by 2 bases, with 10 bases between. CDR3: CASSYSIAENTGELFF. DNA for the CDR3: TGTGCCAGCAGTTACTCGATAGCGGAAAACACCGGGGAGCTGTTTTTT.

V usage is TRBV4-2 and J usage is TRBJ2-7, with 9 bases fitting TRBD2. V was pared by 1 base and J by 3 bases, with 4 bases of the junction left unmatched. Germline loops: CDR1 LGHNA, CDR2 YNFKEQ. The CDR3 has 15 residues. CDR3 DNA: TGTGCCAGCAGCCAAGGGGGACTAGCCTACTACGAGCAGTACTTC. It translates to CASSQGGLAYYEQYF.

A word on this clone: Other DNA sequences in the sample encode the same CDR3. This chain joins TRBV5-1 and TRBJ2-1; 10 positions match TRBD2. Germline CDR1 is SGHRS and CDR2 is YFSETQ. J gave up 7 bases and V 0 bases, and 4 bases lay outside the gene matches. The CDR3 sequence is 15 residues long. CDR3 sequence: CASSLVAGGGNEQFF. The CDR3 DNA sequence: TGCGCCAGCAGCTTGGTAGCGGGAGGAGGGAATGAGCAGTTCTTC.

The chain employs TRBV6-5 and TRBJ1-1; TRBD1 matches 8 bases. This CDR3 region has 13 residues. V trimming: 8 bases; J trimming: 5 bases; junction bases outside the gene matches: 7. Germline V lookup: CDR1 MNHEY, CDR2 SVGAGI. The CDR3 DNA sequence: TGTGCCAGCGCTCGCCAGGGGGCGACTGAAGCTTTCTTT. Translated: CASARQGATEAFF.

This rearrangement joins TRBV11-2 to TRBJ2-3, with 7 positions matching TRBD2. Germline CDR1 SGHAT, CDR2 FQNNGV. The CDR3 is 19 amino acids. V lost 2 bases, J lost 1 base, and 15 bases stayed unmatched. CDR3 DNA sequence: TGTGCCAGCAGCTTACCCACCCCGGGGGGTCTAACAGGCACAGATACGCAGTATTTT. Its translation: CASSLPTPGGLTGTDTQYF. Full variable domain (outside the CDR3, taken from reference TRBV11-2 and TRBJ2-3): EAGVAQSPRYKIIEKRQSVAFWCNPISGHATLYWYQQILGQGPKLLIQFQNNGVVDDSQLPKDRFSAERLKGVDSTLKIQPAKLEDSAVYLCASSLPTPGGLTGTDTQYFGPGTRLTVL.

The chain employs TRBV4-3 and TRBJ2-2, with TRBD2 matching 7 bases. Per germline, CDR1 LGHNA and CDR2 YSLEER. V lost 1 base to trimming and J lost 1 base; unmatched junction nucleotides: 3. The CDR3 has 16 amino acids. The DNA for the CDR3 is TGCGCCAGCAGCCAAGGACAGCGGGAGAACACCGGGGAGCTGTTTTTT. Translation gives CASSQGQRENTGELFF.

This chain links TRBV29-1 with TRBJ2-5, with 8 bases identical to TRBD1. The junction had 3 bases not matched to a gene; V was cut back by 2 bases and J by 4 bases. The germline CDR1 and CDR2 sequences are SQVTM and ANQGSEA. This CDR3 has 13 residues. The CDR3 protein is CSVEPGGVETQYF. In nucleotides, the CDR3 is TGCAGCGTTGAACCAGGGGGCGTAGAGACCCAGTACTTC.

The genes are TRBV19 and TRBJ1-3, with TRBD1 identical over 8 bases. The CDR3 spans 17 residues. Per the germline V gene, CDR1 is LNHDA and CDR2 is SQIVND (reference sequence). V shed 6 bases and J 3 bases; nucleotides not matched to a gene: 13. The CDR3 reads CASRTTGTGDNGNTIYF. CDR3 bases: TGTGCCAGTAGAACTACCGGGACAGGAGATAATGGAAACACCATATATTTT.

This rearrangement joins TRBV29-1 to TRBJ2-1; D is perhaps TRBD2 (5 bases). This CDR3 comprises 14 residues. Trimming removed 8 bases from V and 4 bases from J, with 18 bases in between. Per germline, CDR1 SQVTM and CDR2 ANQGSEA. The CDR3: CSTSSQNGYNEQFF. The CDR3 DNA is TGCAGCACGTCTAGCCAAAACGGATACAATGAGCAGTTCTTC.

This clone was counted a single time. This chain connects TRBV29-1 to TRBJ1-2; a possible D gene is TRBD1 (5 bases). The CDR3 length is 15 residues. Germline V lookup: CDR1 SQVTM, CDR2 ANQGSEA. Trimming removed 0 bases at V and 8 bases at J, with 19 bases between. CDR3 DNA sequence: TGCAGCGTTGAAGAAATCGGTGCAGGGATAAAGGGCTACACCTTC. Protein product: CSVEEIGAGIKGYTF. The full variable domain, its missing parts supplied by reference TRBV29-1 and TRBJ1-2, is SAVISQKPSRDICQRGTSLTIQCQVDSQVTMMFWYRQQPGQSLTLIATANQGSEATYESGFVIDKFPISRPNLTFSTLTVSNMSPEDSSIYLCSVEEIGAGIKGYTFGSGTRLTVV.

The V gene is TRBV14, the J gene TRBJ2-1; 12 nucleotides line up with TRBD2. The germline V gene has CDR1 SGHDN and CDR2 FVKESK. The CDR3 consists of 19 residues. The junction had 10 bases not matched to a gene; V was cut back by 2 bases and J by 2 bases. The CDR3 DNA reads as TGTGCCAGCAGCCAACGCGAGGCTAGCGGGAGGGTAACCTACAATGAGCAGTTCTTC. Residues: CASSQREASGRVTYNEQFF.

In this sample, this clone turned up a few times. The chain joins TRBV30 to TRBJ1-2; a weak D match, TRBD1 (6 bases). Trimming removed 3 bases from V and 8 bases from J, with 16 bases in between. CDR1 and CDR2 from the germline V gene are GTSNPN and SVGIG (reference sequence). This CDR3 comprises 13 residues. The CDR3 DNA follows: TGTGCCTGGAGAAACGGGGGGCAAAGAGGCTACACCTTC. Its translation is CAWRNGGQRGYTF.

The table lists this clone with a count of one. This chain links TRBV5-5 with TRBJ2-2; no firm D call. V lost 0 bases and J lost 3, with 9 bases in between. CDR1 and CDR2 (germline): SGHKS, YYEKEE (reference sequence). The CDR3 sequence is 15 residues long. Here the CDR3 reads CASSLGALDTGELFF. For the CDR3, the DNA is TGTGCCAGCAGCTTGGGAGCGCTTGACACCGGGGAGCTGTTTTTT.

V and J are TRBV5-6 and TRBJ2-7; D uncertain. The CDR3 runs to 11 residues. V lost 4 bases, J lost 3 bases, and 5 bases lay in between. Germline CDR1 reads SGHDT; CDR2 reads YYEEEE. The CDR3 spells CASSLFYEQYF. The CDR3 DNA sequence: TGTGCCAGCAGCCTCTTCTACGAGCAGTACTTC.

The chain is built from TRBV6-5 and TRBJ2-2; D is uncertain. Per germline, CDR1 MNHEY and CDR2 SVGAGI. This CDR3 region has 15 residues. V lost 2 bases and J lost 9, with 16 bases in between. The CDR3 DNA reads TGTGCCAGCAGTTACGCTAGAACCCCTAACAGGGAGCTGTTTTTT. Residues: CASSYARTPNRELFF.

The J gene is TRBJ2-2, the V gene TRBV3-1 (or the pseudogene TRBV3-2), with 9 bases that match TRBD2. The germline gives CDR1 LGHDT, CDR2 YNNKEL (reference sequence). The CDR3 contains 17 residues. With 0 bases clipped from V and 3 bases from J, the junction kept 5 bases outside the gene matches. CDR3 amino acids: CASSQERAGGHTGELFF. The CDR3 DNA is TGTGCCAGCAGCCAAGAACGGGCGGGAGGGCACACCGGGGAGCTGTTTTTT.

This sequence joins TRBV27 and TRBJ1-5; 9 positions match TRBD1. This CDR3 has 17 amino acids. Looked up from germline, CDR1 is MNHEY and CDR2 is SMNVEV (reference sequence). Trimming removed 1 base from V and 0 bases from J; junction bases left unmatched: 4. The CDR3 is CASSLWGQGYSNQPQHF. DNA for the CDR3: TGTGCCAGCAGTTTATGGGGACAGGGCTATAGCAATCAGCCCCAGCATTTT.

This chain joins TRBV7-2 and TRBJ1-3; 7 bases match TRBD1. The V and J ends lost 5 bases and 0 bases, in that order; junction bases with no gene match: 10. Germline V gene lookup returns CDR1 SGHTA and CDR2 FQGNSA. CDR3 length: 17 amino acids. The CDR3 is CASSPAAGTASGNTIYF. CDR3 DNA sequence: TGTGCCAGCAGCCCGGCCGCCGGGACAGCCTCTGGAAACACCATATATTTT. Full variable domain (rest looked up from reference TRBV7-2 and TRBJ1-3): GAGVSQSPSNKVTEKGKDVELRCDPISGHTALYWYRQSLGQGLEFLIYFQGNSAPDKSGLPSDRFSAERTGGSVSTLTIQRTQQEDSAVYLCASSPAAGTASGNTIYFGEGSWLTVV.

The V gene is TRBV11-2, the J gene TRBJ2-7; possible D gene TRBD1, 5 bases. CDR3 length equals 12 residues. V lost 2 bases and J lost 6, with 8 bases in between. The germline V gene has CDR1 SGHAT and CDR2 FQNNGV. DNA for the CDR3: TGTGCCAGCAGCTTAACAGGCTTCGAGCAGTACTTC. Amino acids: CASSLTGFEQYF.

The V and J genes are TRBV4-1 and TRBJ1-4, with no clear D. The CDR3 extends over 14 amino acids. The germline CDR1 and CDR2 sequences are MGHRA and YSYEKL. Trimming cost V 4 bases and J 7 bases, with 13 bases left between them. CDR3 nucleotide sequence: TGCGCCAGCAGCCTTGGGCCGCTGCGTGAAAAACTGTTTTTT. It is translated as CASSLGPLREKLFF.

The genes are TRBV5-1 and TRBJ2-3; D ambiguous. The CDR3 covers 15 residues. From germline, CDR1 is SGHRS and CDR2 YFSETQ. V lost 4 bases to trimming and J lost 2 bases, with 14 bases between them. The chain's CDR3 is CASSPREALTDTQYF. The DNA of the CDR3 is TGCGCCAGCAGCCCTCGAGAGGCGCTCACAGATACGCAGTATTTT.

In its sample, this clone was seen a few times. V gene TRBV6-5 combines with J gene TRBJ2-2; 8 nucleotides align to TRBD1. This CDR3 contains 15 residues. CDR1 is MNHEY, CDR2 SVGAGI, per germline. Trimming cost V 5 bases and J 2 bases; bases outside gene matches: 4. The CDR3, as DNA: TGTGCCAGCAGTACCGGGACAGGAAACACCGGGGAGCTGTTTTTT. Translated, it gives CASSTGTGNTGELFF.

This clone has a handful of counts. As DNA, the CDR3 is TGTGCCAGCAGCCCGGGACTAGCGGGAGTAAATGAGCAGTTCTTC. It translates to CASSPGLAGVNEQFF. The chain couples TRBV6-4 to TRBJ2-1; 14 nucleotides line up with TRBD2. The CDR3 extends over 15 amino acids. After removal of 6 bases from V and 7 bases from J, the junction contained 5 bases not matched to a gene. The germline gives CDR1 MRHNA, CDR2 SNTAGT.

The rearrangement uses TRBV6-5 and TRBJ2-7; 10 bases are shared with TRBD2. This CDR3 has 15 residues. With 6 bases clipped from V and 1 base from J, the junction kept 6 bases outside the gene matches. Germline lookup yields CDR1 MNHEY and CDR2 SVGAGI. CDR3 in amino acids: CASSRSSGRSYEQYF. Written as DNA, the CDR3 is TGTGCCAGCAGCAGATCTAGCGGGAGATCCTACGAGCAGTACTTC.